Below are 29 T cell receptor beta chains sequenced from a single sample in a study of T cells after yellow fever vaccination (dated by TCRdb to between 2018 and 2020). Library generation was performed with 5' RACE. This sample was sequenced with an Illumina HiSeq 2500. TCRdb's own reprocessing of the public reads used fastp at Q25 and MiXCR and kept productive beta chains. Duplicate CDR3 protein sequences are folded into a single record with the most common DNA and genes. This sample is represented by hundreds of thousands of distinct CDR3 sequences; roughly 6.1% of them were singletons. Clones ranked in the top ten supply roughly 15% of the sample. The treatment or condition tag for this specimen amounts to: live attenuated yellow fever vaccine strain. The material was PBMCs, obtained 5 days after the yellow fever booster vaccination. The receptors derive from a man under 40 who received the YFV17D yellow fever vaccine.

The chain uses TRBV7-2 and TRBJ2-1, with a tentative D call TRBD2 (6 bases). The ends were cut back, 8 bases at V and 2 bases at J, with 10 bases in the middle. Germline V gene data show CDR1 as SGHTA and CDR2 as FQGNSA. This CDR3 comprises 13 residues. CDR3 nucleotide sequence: TGTGCCAGCGGGACTTCAACCTACAATGAGCAGTTCTTC. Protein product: CASGTSTYNEQFF. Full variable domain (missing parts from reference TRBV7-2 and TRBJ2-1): GAGVSQSPSNKVTEKGKDVELRCDPISGHTALYWYRQSLGQGLEFLIYFQGNSAPDKSGLPSDRFSAERTGGSVSTLTIQRTQQEDSAVYLCASGTSTYNEQFFGPGTRLTVL.

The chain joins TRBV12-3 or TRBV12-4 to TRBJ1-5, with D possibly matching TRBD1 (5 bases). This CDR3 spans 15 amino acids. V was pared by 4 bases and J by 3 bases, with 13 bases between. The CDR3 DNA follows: TGTGCCAGCAGTTGGGGCAGGGTGAACAATCAGCCCCAGCATTTT. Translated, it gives CASSWGRVNNQPQHF.

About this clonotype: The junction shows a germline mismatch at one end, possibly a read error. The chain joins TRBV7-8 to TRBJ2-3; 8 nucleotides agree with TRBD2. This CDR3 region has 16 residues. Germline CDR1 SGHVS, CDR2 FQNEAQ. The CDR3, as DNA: TGTGCCTGCAGCATGACAAAGCGGGAGAGGAGAGATACGCAGTATTTT. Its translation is CACSMTKRERRDTQYF.

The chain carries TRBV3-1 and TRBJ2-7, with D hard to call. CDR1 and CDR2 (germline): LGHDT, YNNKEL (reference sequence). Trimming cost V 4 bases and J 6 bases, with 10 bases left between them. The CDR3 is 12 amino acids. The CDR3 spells CASSRLGSEQYF. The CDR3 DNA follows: TGTGCCAGCAGCCGCCTCGGTTCCGAGCAGTACTTC.

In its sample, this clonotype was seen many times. CDR3 residues: CASSLFGTAKETQYF. In DNA, the CDR3 is TGTGCCAGCAGCTTATTTGGGACAGCCAAAGAGACCCAGTACTTC. The chain combines TRBV7-3 with TRBJ2-5; 7 nucleotides agree with TRBD1. Germline V gives CDR1 SGHTA, CDR2 FQGTGA. The trim removed 2 bases at V and 3 bases at J, leaving 6 bases unmatched. This CDR3 region has 15 residues.

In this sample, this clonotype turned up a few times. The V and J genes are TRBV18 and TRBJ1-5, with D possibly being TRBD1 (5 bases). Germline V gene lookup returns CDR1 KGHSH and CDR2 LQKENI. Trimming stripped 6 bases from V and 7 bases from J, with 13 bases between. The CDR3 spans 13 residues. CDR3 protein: CASSPGGEQPQHF. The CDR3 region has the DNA TGTGCCAGCTCCCCCGGGGGGGAGCAGCCCCAGCATTTT.

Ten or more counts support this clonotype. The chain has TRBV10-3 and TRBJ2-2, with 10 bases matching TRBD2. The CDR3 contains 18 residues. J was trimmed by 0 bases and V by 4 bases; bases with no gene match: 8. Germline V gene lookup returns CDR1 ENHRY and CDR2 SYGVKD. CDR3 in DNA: TGTGCCATCAGTGGCGGGCGAGCGGGAGGGCCGAACACCGGGGAGCTGTTTTTT. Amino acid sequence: CAISGGRAGGPNTGELFF.

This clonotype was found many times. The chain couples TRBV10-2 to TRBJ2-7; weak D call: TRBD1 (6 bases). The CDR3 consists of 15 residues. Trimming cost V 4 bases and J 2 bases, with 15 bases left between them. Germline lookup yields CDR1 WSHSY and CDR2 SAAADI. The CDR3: CASSGLADSAYEQYF. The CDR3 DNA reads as TGCGCCAGCAGTGGTTTGGCGGACAGCGCCTACGAGCAGTACTTC.

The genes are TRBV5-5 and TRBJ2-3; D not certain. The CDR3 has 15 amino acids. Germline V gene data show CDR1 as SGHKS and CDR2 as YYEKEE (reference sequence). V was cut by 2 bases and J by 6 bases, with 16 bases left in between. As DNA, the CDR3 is TGTGCCAGCAGCTTATTGCCCGGGTTGGCGGATACGCAGTATTTT. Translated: CASSLLPGLADTQYF.

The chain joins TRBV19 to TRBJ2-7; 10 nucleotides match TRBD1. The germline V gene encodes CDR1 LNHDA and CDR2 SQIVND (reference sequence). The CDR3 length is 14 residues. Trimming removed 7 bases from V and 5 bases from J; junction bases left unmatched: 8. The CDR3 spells CASNPGTGDNEQYF. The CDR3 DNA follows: TGTGCCAGTAACCCTGGGACAGGGGACAACGAGCAGTACTTC. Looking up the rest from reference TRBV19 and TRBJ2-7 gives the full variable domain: DGGITQSPKYLFRKEGQNVTLSCEQNLNHDAMYWYRQDPGQGLRLIYYSQIVNDFQKGDIAEGYSVSREKKESFPLTVTSAQKNPTAFYLCASNPGTGDNEQYFGPGTRLTVT.

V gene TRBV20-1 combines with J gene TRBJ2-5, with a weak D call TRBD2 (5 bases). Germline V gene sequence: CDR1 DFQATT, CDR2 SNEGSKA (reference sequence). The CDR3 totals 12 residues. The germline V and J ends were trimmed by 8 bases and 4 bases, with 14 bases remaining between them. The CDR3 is CSPTSGGETQYF. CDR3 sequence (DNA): TGCAGTCCCACTAGTGGTGGAGAGACCCAGTACTTC.

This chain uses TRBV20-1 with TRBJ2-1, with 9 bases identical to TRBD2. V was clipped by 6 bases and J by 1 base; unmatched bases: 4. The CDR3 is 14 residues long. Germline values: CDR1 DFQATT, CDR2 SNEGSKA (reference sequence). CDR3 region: CSAPTSGSYNEQFF. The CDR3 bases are TGCAGTGCCCCAACTAGCGGGTCCTACAATGAGCAGTTCTTC.

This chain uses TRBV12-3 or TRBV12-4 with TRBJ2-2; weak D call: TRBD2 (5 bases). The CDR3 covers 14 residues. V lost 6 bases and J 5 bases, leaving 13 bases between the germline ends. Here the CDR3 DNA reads TGTGCCAGCAGGGAGGAGATGAGTACCGGGGAGCTGTTTTTT. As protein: CASREEMSTGELFF.

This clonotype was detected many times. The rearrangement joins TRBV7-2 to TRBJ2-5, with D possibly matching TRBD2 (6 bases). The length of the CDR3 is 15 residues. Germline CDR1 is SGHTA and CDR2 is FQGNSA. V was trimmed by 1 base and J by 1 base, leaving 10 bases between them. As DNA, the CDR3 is TGTGCCAGCAGCTTAGGACCGCGGGGCCAAGAGACCCAGTACTTC. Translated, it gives CASSLGPRGQETQYF. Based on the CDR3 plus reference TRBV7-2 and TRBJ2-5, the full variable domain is GAGVSQSPSNKVTEKGKDVELRCDPISGHTALYWYRQSLGQGLEFLIYFQGNSAPDKSGLPSDRFSAERTGGSVSTLTIQRTQQEDSAVYLCASSLGPRGQETQYFGPGTRLLVL.

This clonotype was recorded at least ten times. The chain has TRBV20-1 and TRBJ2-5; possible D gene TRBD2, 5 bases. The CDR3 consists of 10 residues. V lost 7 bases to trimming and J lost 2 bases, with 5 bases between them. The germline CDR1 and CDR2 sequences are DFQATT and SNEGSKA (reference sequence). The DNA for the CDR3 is TGCAGTGGAGGGCAAGAGACCCAGTACTTC. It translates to CSGGQETQYF.

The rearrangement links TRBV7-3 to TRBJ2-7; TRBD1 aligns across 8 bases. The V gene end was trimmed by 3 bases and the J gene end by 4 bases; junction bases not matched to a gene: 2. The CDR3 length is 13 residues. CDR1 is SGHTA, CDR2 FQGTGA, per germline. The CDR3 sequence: CASSLYRGYEQYF. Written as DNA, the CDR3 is TGTGCCAGCAGCTTGTACAGGGGGTACGAGCAGTACTTC.

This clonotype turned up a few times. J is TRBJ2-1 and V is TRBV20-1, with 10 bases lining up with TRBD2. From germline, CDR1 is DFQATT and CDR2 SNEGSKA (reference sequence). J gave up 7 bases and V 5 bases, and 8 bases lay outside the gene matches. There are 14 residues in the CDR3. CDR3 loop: CSAPSGRGINEQFF. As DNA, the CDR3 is TGCAGTGCTCCGAGCGGGAGGGGGATTAATGAGCAGTTCTTC.

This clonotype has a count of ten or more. The CDR3 DNA follows: TGTGCCAGCATCCGGGGGGCAGGGTCCTACGAGCAGTACTTC. This encodes CASIRGAGSYEQYF. This chain joins TRBV5-6 and TRBJ2-7, with a possible D match to TRBD2 (7 bases). The length of the CDR3 is 14 residues. V gave up 6 bases and J gave up 1 base, with 14 bases separating them. The germline V gene has CDR1 SGHDT and CDR2 YYEEEE. Complete variable domain (other parts from reference TRBV5-6 and TRBJ2-7): DAGVTQSPTHLIKTRGQQVTLRCSPKSGHDTVSWYQQALGQGPQFIFQYYEEEERQRGNFPDRFSGHQFPNYSSELNVNALLLGDSALYLCASIRGAGSYEQYFGPGTRLTVT.

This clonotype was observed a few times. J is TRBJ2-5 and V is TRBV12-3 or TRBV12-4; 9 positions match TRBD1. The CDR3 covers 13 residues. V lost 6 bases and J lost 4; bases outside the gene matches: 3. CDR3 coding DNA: TGTGCCAGCAGGACAGGGGGTTTAGAGACCCAGTACTTC. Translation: CASRTGGLETQYF.

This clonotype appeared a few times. CDR3 nucleotides: TGCGCCAGCAGTCGCGGGACTAGCGGGAGTCATGAGCAGTTCTTC. Residues: CASSRGTSGSHEQFF. The chain links TRBV10-2 to TRBJ2-1, with TRBD2 identical over 14 bases. CDR3 length: 15 residues. V trimming: 5 bases; J trimming: 8 bases; junction bases outside the gene matches: 5. In germline, CDR1 is WSHSY, CDR2 SAAADI.

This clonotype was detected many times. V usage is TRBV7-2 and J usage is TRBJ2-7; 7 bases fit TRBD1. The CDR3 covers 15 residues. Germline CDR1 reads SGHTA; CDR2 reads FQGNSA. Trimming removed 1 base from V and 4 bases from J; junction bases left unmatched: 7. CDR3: CASSLVTGVWYEQYF. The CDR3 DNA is TGTGCCAGCAGCTTAGTCACAGGGGTCTGGTACGAGCAGTACTTC. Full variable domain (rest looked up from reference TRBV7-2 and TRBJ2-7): GAGVSQSPSNKVTEKGKDVELRCDPISGHTALYWYRQSLGQGLEFLIYFQGNSAPDKSGLPSDRFSAERTGGSVSTLTIQRTQQEDSAVYLCASSLVTGVWYEQYFGPGTRLTVT.

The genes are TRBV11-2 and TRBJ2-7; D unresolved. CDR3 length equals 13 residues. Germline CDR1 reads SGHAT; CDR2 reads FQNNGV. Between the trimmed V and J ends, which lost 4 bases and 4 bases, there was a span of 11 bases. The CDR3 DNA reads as TGTGCCAGCAGCTCCGATTGGGGATACGAGCAGTACTTC. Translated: CASSSDWGYEQYF.

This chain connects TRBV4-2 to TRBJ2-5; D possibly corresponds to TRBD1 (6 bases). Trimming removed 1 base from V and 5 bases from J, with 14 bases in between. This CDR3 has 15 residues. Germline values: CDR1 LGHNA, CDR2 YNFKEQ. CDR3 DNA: TGTGCCAGCAGCCAAGTCTGGGGCCAGGGGGAGACCCAGTACTTC. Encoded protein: CASSQVWGQGETQYF.

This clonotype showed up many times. CDR3: CASSFPGRLNTGELFF. The CDR3 DNA follows: TGCGCCAGCAGCTTTCCTGGCAGACTGAACACCGGGGAGCTGTTTTTT. The V and J genes are TRBV5-1 and TRBJ2-2; D not resolved. V lost 2 bases and J 1 base, leaving 12 bases between the germline ends. CDR3 length: 16 amino acids. Germline CDR1 reads SGHRS; CDR2 reads YFSETQ.

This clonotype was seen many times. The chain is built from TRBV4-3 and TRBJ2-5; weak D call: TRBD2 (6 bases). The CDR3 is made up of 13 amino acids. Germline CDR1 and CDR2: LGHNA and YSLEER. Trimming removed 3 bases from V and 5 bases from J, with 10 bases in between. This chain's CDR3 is CASSQGRGETQYF. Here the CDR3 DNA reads TGCGCCAGCAGCCAGGGACGGGGGGAGACCCAGTACTTC.

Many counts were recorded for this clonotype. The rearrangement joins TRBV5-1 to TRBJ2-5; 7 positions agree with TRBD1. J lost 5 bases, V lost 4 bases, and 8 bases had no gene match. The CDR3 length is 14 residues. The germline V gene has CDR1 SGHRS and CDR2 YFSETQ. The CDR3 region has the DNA TGCGCCAGCAGCGCGGACAGGACCCTCGAGACCCAGTACTTC. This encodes CASSADRTLETQYF.

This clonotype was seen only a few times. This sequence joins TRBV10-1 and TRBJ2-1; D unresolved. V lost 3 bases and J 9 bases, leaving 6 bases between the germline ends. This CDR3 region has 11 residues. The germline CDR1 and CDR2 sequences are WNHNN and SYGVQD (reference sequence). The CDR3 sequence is CASSDWGEQFF. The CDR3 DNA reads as TGCGCCAGCAGTGATTGGGGTGAGCAGTTCTTC.

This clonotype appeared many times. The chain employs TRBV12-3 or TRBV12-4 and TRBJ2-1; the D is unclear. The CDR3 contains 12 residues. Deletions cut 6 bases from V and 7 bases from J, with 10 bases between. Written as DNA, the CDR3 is TGTGCCAGCAGGGGGTCAGCAAATGAGCAGTTCTTC. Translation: CASRGSANEQFF.

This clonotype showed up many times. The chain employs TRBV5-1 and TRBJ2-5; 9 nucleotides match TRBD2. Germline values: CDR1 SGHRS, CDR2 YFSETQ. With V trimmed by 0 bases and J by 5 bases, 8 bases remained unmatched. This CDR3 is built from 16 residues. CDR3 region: CASSLDVAGVYETQYF. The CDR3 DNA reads TGCGCCAGCAGCTTGGACGTAGCGGGAGTATATGAGACCCAGTACTTC.